These 31 T cell receptor beta chains were sequenced from one sample in a study of radiotherapy plus CTLA-4 blockade in lung cancer. TCRdb's copy holds only in-frame clones and misses some; the assay was immunoSEQ multiplex PCR. The sample carries some 30,000 clones, 75% to 90% recorded once. The sample here was peripheral blood, taken from a patient treated with radiotherapy plus ipilimumab. Receptors originate from a human donor with non-small cell lung cancer that progressed on radiotherapy plus ipilimumab.

This chain joins TRBV15 and TRBJ1-5; 8 bases map to TRBD1. The ends lost 3 bases at V and 7 bases at J; junction bases unmatched: 2. Germline values: CDR1 LNHNV, CDR2 YYDKDF (reference sequence). This CDR3 contains 13 residues. CDR3 DNA sequence: TGTGCCACCAGCAGGACAGGGGTACAGCCCCAGCATTTT. Translating gives CATSRTGVQPQHF.

About this clone: One end of the junction fails to match germline, which may point to a read error. V is TRBV7-7 and J is TRBJ2-5; 11 bases fit TRBD2. Per germline, CDR1 SSHAT and CDR2 FNYEAQ (reference sequence). The CDR3 spans 16 residues. This CDR3 is CASSLTSGGAQETQYF. For the CDR3, the DNA is TGTGCTAGCAGCTTAACTAGCGGGGGAGCCCAAGAGACCCAGTACTTC.

This clone was counted once. The chain combines TRBV6-1 with TRBJ1-2; 7 bases align to TRBD1. CDR3 length: 12 amino acids. J gave up 0 bases and V 9 bases, and 1 base lay outside the gene matches. The germline V gene has CDR1 MNHNS and CDR2 SASEGT. CDR3 in DNA: TGTGCCAGTGGACAGGCTAACTATGGCTACACCTTC. Protein product: CASGQANYGYTF.

This chain uses TRBV10-3 with TRBJ2-6; D not certain. CDR3 length equals 18 residues. The V gene's germline CDR1 is ENHRY and CDR2 SYGVKD. The V gene lost 8 bases and the J gene lost 0 bases, with 20 bases spanning the gap. The CDR3 is CAIVDFRANHSGANVLTF. The DNA for the CDR3 is TGTGCCATCGTTGATTTTAGAGCCAATCACTCTGGGGCCAACGTCCTGACTTTC.

In this sample, this clone turned up once. The chain has TRBV18 and TRBJ2-7, with 12 bases identical to TRBD1. J gave up 3 bases and V 6 bases, and 3 bases lay outside the gene matches. The CDR3 is made up of 14 amino acids. Germline values: CDR1 KGHSH, CDR2 LQKENI. The DNA for the CDR3 is TGTGCCAGCTCCGGGACAGGGGGCTACTACGAGCAGTACTTC. Its protein product is CASSGTGGYYEQYF.

The chain carries TRBV6-4 and TRBJ1-6; 8 bases are a match to TRBD1. The ends lost 6 bases at V and 10 bases at J; junction bases unmatched: 5. The CDR3 extends over 13 amino acids. Germline V gene lookup returns CDR1 MRHNA and CDR2 SNTAGT. CDR3 coding DNA: TGTGCCAGCAGGCCGACAGGGGAGTCACCCCTCCACTTT. It encodes CASRPTGESPLHF.

The CDR3 loop is CASSRTGRGAANEKLFF. For the CDR3, the DNA is TGCGCCAGCAGCCGGACGGGGCGGGGGGCGGCTAATGAAAAACTGTTTTTT. The V call is TRBV4-3, the J call TRBJ1-4; D might be TRBD1 (6 bases). The V gene lost 4 bases and the J gene lost 3 bases, with 18 bases spanning the gap. Per the germline V gene, CDR1 is LGHNA and CDR2 is YSLEER. CDR3 length equals 17 residues.

The rearrangement joins TRBV18 to TRBJ2-5; D is possibly TRBD1 (5 bases). The J call is in doubt because the DNA end fits TRBJ2-7 better. From germline, CDR1 is KGHSH and CDR2 LQKENI. This CDR3 has 16 amino acids. The CDR3 DNA sequence: TGTGCCAGCTCACCCCCGGCCCCAGGGTCGGGCTACGAGCAGTACTTC. Residues: CASSPPAPGSGYEQYF.

In regard to this clone: In the same sample, other DNA sequences code for this CDR3. The chain is built from TRBV5-4 and TRBJ2-5; TRBD2 aligns across 10 bases. Germline CDR1 SGHNT, CDR2 YYREEE (reference sequence). With V trimmed by 0 bases and J by 2 bases, 1 base remained unmatched. The CDR3 loop spans 15 amino acids. The CDR3 loop reads CASSLATSGQETQYF. The CDR3 DNA follows: TGTGCCAGCAGCTTGGCGACTAGCGGGCAAGAGACCCAGTACTTC.

The chain recombines TRBV4-3 with TRBJ2-3; 9 bases map to TRBD2. The CDR3 totals 15 residues. Looked up from germline, CDR1 is LGHNA and CDR2 is YSLEER. Losses at the gene ends were 1 base for V and 2 bases for J; bases not matched to a gene: 1. The CDR3 region has the DNA TGCGCCAGCAGCCAAGTAGCGGGAGACACAGATACGCAGTATTTT. This encodes CASSQVAGDTDTQYF.

This chain links TRBV5-1 with TRBJ2-3, with a possible D match to TRBD1 (5 bases). Deletions cut 0 bases from V and 1 base from J, with 12 bases between. The CDR3 totals 16 residues. The V gene's germline CDR1 is SGHRS and CDR2 YFSETQ. The CDR3 loop reads CASSLERQGGTDTQYF. CDR3 DNA sequence: TGCGCCAGCAGCTTGGAGAGGCAGGGTGGCACAGATACGCAGTATTTT.

This rearrangement joins TRBV4-2 to TRBJ2-5; the match to TRBD2 covers 10 bases. Germline V gives CDR1 LGHNA, CDR2 YNFKEQ. J gave up 5 bases and V 0 bases, and 12 bases lay outside the gene matches. This CDR3 spans 18 amino acids. For the CDR3, the DNA is TGTGCCAGCAGCCAAGATTACAGCGGGGGGGCCAGGTGGGAGACCCAGTACTTC. It yields the protein CASSQDYSGGARWETQYF.

The J gene is TRBJ1-1, the V gene TRBV4-1; D may be TRBD1 (5 bases). The CDR3 length is 18 residues. V was cut by 0 bases and J by 1 base, with 18 bases left in between. Germline V gene sequence: CDR1 MGHRA, CDR2 YSYEKL. This CDR3 is CASSQDRPTRAANTEAFF. The CDR3 coding sequence is TGCGCCAGCAGCCAAGATCGGCCCACCAGGGCCGCGAACACTGAAGCTTTCTTT.

The chain joins TRBV7-9 to TRBJ1-4; perhaps TRBD1 as D (5 bases). The CDR3 has 14 amino acids. The V gene lost 4 bases and the J gene lost 5 bases, with 11 bases spanning the gap. Per germline, CDR1 SEHNR and CDR2 FQNEAQ (reference sequence). CDR3 in DNA: TGTGCCAGCAGCTCGACAGTTACGAATGAAAAACTGTTTTTT. It encodes CASSSTVTNEKLFF. Using reference TRBV7-9 and TRBJ1-4 for the parts outside the CDR3, the full variable domain is DTGVSQNPRHKITKRGQNVTFRCDPISEHNRLYWYRQTLGQGPEFLTYFQNEAQLEKSRLLSDRFSAERPKGSFSTLEIQRTEQGDSAMYLCASSSTVTNEKLFFGSGTQLSVL.

The chain uses TRBV7-9 and TRBJ1-5; D ambiguous. The length of the CDR3 is 13 residues. V lost 1 base and J lost 7, with 8 bases in between. Germline V CDR1 and CDR2: SEHNR, FQNEAQ (reference sequence). The CDR3, as DNA: TGTGCCAGCAGCTTAGAGTCTAGCCAGCCCCAGCATTTT. Translation gives CASSLESSQPQHF.

This chain uses TRBV5-1 with TRBJ2-5; TRBD2 agrees at 7 bases. Germline V gene sequence: CDR1 SGHRS, CDR2 YFSETQ. V lost 0 bases to trimming and J lost 2 bases; unmatched junction nucleotides: 7. The CDR3 has 16 residues. The chain's CDR3 is CASSLAIGTNQETQYF. The CDR3 bases are TGCGCCAGCAGCTTGGCGATCGGGACTAATCAAGAGACCCAGTACTTC. Drawing the rest from reference TRBV5-1 and TRBJ2-5, the complete variable domain is KAGVTQTPRYLIKTRGQQVTLSCSPISGHRSVSWYQQTPGQGLQFLFEYFSETQRNKGNFPGRFSGRQFSNSRSEMNVSTLELGDSALYLCASSLAIGTNQETQYFGPGTRLLVL.

The chain recombines TRBV5-4 with TRBJ2-3, with 9 bases that match TRBD2. CDR1 is SGHNT and CDR2 is YYREEE in the germline V gene (reference sequence). The junction had 4 bases not matched to a gene; V was cut back by 4 bases and J by 1 base. The CDR3 covers 15 residues. CDR3 loop: CASSVSGGRTDTQYF. In DNA form, the CDR3 reads TGTGCCAGCAGCGTTAGCGGGGGCCGCACAGATACGCAGTATTTT.

V and J are TRBV7-6 and TRBJ1-4, with D tentatively TRBD1 (5 bases). This CDR3 spans 15 amino acids. CDR1 SGHVS and CDR2 FNYEAQ come from the germline V gene. V lost 5 bases and J lost 8, with 18 bases in between. The CDR3 is CASSTSGGMGEKLFF. The CDR3 DNA reads TGTGCCAGCAGCACCAGCGGGGGTATGGGGGAAAAACTGTTTTTT.

This chain's CDR3 is CASRQGSNEQFF. CDR3 nucleotides: TGCGCCAGCAGGCAAGGGAGCAATGAGCAGTTCTTC. The chain is built from TRBV5-1 and TRBJ2-1; possibly TRBD2 for D (5 bases). This CDR3 contains 12 residues. Trimming removed 5 bases at V and 6 bases at J, with 9 bases between. Per the germline V gene, CDR1 is SGHRS and CDR2 is YFSETQ.

The J gene is TRBJ1-2, the V gene TRBV11-2; D is ambiguous. V dropped 1 base and J dropped 7 bases, with 13 bases sitting between them. This CDR3 comprises 14 residues. Germline loops: CDR1 SGHAT, CDR2 FQNNGV. CDR3 loop: CASSLGGGMVGYTF. In nucleotides, the CDR3 is TGTGCCAGCAGCTTAGGAGGAGGGATGGTTGGCTACACCTTC. The full variable domain, with the rest looked up from reference TRBV11-2 and TRBJ1-2, is EAGVAQSPRYKIIEKRQSVAFWCNPISGHATLYWYQQILGQGPKLLIQFQNNGVVDDSQLPKDRFSAERLKGVDSTLKIQPAKLEDSAVYLCASSLGGGMVGYTFGSGTRLTVV.

The V call is TRBV7-3, the J call TRBJ1-1; 7 bases are a match to TRBD1. Trimming cost V 0 bases and J 4 bases; bases outside gene matches: 8. Per the germline V gene, CDR1 is SGHTA and CDR2 is FQGTGA. The CDR3 length is 16 residues. The DNA of the CDR3 is TGTGCCAGCAGCTTAACAAGCGGCCAGGGGGGCACTGAAGCTTTCTTT. Protein product: CASSLTSGQGGTEAFF.

The V call is TRBV10-1, the J call TRBJ1-2; D is ambiguous. Germline V CDR1 and CDR2: WNHNN, SYGVQD (reference sequence). The ends were cut back, 5 bases at V and 4 bases at J, with 14 bases in the middle. The CDR3 spans 14 residues. CDR3: CASSPRDNIYGYTF. DNA of the CDR3: TGCGCCAGCAGTCCGAGGGATAACATCTATGGCTACACCTTC.

This rearrangement joins TRBV6-1 to TRBJ1-4; D ambiguous. Germline CDR1 is MNHNS and CDR2 is SASEGT. The CDR3 has 15 residues. Trimming removed 5 bases from V and 0 bases from J, with 10 bases in between. The CDR3 spells CASSQNIATNEKLFF. The CDR3 DNA reads TGTGCCAGCAGTCAGAACATCGCAACTAATGAAAAACTGTTTTTT.

The CDR3 spells CASSLVDRVSHYEQYF. CDR3 bases: TGCGCCAGCAGCTTGGTGGACAGGGTTTCACACTACGAGCAGTACTTC. J is TRBJ2-7 and V is TRBV5-1, with 8 bases identical to TRBD1. Germline loops: CDR1 SGHRS, CDR2 YFSETQ. The CDR3 length is 16 residues. V trimming: 0 bases; J trimming: 3 bases; junction bases outside the gene matches: 8. The whole variable domain, remainder taken from reference TRBV5-1 and TRBJ2-7, is KAGVTQTPRYLIKTRGQQVTLSCSPISGHRSVSWYQQTPGQGLQFLFEYFSETQRNKGNFPGRFSGRQFSNSRSEMNVSTLELGDSALYLCASSLVDRVSHYEQYFGPGTRLTVT.

This chain uses TRBV10-3 with TRBJ2-2; 9 nucleotides match TRBD1. CDR1 ENHRY and CDR2 SYGVKD come from the germline V gene. V was clipped by 10 bases and J by 1 base; unmatched bases: 7. The length of the CDR3 is 15 residues. The CDR3 loop reads CASTGTGRNTGELFF. DNA of the CDR3: TGTGCCAGTACGGGGACAGGGAGGAACACCGGGGAGCTGTTTTTT.

This clone was seen more than once but under ten times. The chain joins TRBV15 to TRBJ2-7, with TRBD2 as a possible D gene (6 bases). Looked up from germline, CDR1 is LNHNV and CDR2 is YYDKDF (reference sequence). The CDR3 extends over 15 amino acids. The ends were cut back, 0 bases at V and 2 bases at J, with 11 bases in the middle. In DNA, the CDR3 is TGTGCCACCAGCAGAGACGATTCGGGGGCCTACGAGCAGTACTTC. It codes for CATSRDDSGAYEQYF.

The gene calls are TRBV6-5 and TRBJ1-5; possibly TRBD1 for D (5 bases). V was cut by 4 bases and J by 6 bases, with 10 bases left in between. The CDR3 covers 13 residues. Germline V gene sequence: CDR1 MNHEY, CDR2 SVGAGI. The CDR3 region has the DNA TGTGCCAGCAGTTCGGCCGGGGGTCAGCCCCAGCATTTT. It specifies CASSSAGGQPQHF.

DNA for the CDR3: TGTGCCAGCAGCTCGGCTAGCGGGGGAGCGGGTTACAATGAGCAGTTCTTC. Protein product: CASSSASGGAGYNEQFF. The rearrangement links TRBV7-2 to TRBJ2-1, with 10 bases matching TRBD2. Germline CDR1 reads SGHTA; CDR2 reads FQGNSA. With V trimmed by 4 bases and J by 4 bases, 10 bases remained unmatched. The CDR3 runs 17 residues.

The chain combines TRBV10-1 with TRBJ2-3, with TRBD2 matching over 10 bases. Germline CDR1 is WNHNN and CDR2 is SYGVQD (reference sequence). The CDR3 loop spans 16 amino acids. J was trimmed by 2 bases and V by 8 bases; bases with no gene match: 10. The CDR3 region has the DNA TGCGCCAGCGCTCCCGGGACTAGCGCTAACACAGATACGCAGTATTTT. Protein sequence: CASAPGTSANTDTQYF.

The chain couples TRBV7-2 to TRBJ1-6, with TRBD1 matching 9 bases. Germline V lookup: CDR1 SGHTA, CDR2 FQGNSA. The CDR3 spans 15 residues. V lost 5 bases, J lost 6 bases, and 5 bases stayed unmatched. CDR3 protein: CASSRGQGGNSPLHF. The CDR3 coding sequence is TGTGCCAGCAGCAGGGGACAGGGTGGTAATTCACCCCTCCACTTT.

The rearrangement uses TRBV28 and TRBJ2-5; 7 positions match TRBD1. V was clipped by 5 bases and J by 0 bases; unmatched bases: 6. CDR1 and CDR2 (germline): MDHEN, SYDVKM. The CDR3 has 15 amino acids. The CDR3 sequence: CASSPHGTDQETQYF. In DNA, the CDR3 is TGTGCCAGCAGTCCTCACGGGACAGACCAAGAGACCCAGTACTTC.